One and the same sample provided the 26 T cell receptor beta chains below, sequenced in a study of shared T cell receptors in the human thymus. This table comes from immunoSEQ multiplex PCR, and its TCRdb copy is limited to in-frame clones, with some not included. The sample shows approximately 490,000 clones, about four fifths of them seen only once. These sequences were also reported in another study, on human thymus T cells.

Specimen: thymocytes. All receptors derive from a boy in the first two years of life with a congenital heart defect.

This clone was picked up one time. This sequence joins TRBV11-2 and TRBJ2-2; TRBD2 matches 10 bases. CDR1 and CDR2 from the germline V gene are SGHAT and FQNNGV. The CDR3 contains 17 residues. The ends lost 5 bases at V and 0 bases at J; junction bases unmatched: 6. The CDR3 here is CASSLHLAGANTGELFF. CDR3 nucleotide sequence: TGTGCCAGCAGCCTTCACCTAGCGGGGGCGAACACCGGGGAGCTGTTTTTT.

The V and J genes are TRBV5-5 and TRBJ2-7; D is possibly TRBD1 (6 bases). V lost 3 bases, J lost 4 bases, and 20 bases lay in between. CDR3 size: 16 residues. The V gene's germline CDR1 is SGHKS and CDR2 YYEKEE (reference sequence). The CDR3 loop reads CASSSGQSWTEYEQYF. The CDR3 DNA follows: TGTGCCAGCAGCTCCGGACAGTCTTGGACAGAGTACGAGCAGTACTTC.

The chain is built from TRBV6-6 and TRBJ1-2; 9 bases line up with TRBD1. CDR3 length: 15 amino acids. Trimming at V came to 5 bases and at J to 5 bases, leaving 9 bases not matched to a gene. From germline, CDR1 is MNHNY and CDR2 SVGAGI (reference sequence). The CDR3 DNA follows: TGTGCCAGCAGTCGGGGGGGACAGGGCGGGTATGGCTACACCTTC. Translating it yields CASSRGGQGGYGYTF.

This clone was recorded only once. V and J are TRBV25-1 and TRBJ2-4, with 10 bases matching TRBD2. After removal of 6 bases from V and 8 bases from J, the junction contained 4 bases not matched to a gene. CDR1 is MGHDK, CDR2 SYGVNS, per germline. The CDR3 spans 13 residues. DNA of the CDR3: TGTGCCAGCAGAGGGACTAGCGTGGACATTCAGTACTTC. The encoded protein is CASRGTSVDIQYF.

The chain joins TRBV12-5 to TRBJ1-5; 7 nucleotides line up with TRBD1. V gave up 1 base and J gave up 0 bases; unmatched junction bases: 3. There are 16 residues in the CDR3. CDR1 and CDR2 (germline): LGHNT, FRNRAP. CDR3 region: CASGLAGTVSNQPQHF. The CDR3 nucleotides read TGTGCTAGTGGTTTGGCGGGGACAGTTAGCAATCAGCCCCAGCATTTT. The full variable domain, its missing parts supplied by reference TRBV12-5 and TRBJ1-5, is DARVTQTPRHKVTEMGQEVTMRCQPILGHNTVFWYRQTMMQGLELLAYFRNRAPLDDSGMPKDRFSAEMPDATLATLKIQPSEPRDSAVYFCASGLAGTVSNQPQHFGDGTRLSIL.

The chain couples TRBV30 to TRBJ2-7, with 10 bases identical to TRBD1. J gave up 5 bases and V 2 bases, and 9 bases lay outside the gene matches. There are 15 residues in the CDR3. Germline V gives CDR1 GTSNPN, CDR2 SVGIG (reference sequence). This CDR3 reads CAWSTRQGARNEQYF. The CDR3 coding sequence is TGTGCCTGGAGTACCCGACAGGGGGCCAGGAACGAGCAGTACTTC.

CDR3 protein: CAYWEAYEQYF. Written as DNA, the CDR3 is TGTGCCTACTGGGAGGCCTACGAGCAGTACTTC. This rearrangement joins TRBV30 to TRBJ2-7; D perhaps matches TRBD2 (6 bases). The CDR3 spans 11 residues. CDR1 is GTSNPN and CDR2 is SVGIG in the germline V gene (reference sequence). The V end was cut by 7 bases, the J end by 2 bases, with 9 bases between.

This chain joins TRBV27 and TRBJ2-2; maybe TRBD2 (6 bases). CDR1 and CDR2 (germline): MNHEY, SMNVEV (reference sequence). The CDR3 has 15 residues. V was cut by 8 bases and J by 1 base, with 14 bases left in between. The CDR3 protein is CASRRGRENTGELFF. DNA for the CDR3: TGTGCCAGCCGGCGAGGGCGGGAGAACACCGGGGAGCTGTTTTTT.

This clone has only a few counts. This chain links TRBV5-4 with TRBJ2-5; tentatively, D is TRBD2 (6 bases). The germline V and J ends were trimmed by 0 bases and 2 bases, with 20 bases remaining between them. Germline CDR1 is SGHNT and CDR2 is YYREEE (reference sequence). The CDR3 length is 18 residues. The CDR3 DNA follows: TGTGCCAGCAGCTTGGGTTCCTCCTTGAGCGGGCAGCAAGAGACCCAGTACTTC. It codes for CASSLGSSLSGQQETQYF. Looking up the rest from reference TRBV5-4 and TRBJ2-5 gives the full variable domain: ETGVTQSPTHLIKTRGQQVTLRCSSQSGHNTVSWYQQALGQGPQFIFQYYREEENGRGNFPPRFSGLQFPNYSSELNVNALELDDSALYLCASSLGSSLSGQQETQYFGPGTRLLVL.

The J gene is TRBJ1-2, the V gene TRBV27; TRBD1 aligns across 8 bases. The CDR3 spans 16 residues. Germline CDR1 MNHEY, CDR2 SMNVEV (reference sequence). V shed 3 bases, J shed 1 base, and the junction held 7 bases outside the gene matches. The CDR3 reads CASSFLGTGLNYGYTF. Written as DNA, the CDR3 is TGTGCCAGCAGTTTCCTTGGGACAGGTCTTAACTATGGCTACACCTTC.

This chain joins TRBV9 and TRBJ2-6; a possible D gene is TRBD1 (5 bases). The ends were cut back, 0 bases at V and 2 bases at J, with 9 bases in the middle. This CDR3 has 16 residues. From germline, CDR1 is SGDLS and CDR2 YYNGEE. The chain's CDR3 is CASSVVGRAGANVLTF. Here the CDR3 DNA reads TGTGCCAGCAGCGTAGTCGGCAGGGCTGGGGCCAACGTCCTGACTTTC.

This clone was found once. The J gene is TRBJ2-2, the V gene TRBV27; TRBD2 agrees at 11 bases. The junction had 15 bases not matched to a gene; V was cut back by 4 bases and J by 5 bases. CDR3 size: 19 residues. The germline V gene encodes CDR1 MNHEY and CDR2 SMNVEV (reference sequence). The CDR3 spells CASSWKGLAARGGTGELFF. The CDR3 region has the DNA TGTGCCAGCAGTTGGAAGGGACTAGCGGCTAGGGGGGGGACCGGGGAGCTGTTTTTT.

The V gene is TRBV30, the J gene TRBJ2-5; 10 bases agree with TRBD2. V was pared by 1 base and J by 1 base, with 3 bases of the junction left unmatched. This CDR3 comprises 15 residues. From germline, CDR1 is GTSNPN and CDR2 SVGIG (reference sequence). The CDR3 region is CAWSETSGSQETQYF. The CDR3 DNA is TGTGCCTGGAGTGAGACTAGCGGGTCCCAAGAGACCCAGTACTTC.

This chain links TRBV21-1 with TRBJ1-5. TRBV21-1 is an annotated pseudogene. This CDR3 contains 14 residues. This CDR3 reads CASSKAGGGQPQHF. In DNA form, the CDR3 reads TGTGCCAGCAGCAAAGCGGGCGGGGGACAGCCCCAGCATTTT.

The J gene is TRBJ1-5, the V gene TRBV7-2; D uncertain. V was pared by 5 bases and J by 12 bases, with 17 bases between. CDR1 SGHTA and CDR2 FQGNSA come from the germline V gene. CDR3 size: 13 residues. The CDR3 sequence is CASSPAGPDLQHF. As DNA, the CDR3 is TGTGCCAGCAGCCCCGCAGGTCCTGATCTCCAGCATTTT.

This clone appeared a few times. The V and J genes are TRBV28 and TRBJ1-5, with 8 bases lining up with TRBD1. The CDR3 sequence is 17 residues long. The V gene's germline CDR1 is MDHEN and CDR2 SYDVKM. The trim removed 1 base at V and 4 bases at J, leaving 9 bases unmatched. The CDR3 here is CASSLLGQVDRNQPQHF. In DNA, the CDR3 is TGTGCCAGCAGTTTATTGGGACAGGTTGATCGTAATCAGCCCCAGCATTTT.

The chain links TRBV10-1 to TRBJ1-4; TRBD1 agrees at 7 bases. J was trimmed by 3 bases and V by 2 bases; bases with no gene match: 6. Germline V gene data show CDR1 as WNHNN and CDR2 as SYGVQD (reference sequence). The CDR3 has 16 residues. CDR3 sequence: CASSEQEDRPNEKLFF. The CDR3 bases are TGCGCCAGCAGTGAGCAGGAGGACAGGCCTAATGAAAAACTGTTTTTT.

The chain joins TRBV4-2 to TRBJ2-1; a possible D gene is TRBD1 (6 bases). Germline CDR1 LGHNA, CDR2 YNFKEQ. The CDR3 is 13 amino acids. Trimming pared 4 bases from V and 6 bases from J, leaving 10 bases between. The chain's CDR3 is CASSPLQGNEQFF. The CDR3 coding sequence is TGTGCCAGCAGCCCATTACAGGGCAATGAGCAGTTCTTC.

The chain's CDR3 is CASSIGQGLYSNQPQHF. Written as DNA, the CDR3 is TGTGCCAGTAGTATTGGACAGGGGCTTTATAGCAATCAGCCCCAGCATTTT. The gene calls are TRBV19 and TRBJ1-5, with 9 bases identical to TRBD1. This CDR3 has 17 residues. The V gene's germline CDR1 is LNHDA and CDR2 SQIVND (reference sequence). V gave up 3 bases and J gave up 0 bases; unmatched junction bases: 6.

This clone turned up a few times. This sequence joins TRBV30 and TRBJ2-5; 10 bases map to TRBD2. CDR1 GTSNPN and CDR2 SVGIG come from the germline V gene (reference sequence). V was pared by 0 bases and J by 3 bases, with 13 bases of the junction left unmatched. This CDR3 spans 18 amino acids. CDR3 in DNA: TGTGCCTGGAGTGTACGGCAGCGGGAGGGAGGGACTAAAGAGACCCAGTACTTC. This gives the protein CAWSVRQREGGTKETQYF.

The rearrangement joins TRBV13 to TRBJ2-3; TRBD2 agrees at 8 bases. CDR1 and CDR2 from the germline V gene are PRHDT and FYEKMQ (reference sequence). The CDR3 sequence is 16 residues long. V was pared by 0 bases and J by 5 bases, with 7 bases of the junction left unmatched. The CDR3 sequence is CASSLGKLAAQDTQYF. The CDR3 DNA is TGTGCCAGCAGCTTAGGTAAACTAGCGGCACAAGATACGCAGTATTTT.

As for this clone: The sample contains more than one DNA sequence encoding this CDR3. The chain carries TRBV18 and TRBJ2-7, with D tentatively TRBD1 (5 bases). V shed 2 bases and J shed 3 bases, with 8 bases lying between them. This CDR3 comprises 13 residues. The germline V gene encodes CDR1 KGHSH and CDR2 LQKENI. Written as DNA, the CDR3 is TGTGCCAGCTCACCAAGAGACAGCTACGAGCAGTACTTC. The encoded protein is CASSPRDSYEQYF.

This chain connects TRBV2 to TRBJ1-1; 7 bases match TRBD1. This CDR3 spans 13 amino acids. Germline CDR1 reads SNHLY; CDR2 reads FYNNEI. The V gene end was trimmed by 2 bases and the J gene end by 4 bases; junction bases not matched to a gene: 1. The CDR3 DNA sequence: TGTGCCAGCAGTGAACAGGGGGGCACTGAAGCTTTCTTT. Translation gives CASSEQGGTEAFF.

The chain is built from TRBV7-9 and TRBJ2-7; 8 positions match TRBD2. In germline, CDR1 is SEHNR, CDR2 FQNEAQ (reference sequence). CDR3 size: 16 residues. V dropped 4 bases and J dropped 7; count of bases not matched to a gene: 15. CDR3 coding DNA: TGTGCCAGCAGCTCTCTCTCAGCGGGAGCCCCGGGGGAGCAGTACTTC. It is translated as CASSSLSAGAPGEQYF. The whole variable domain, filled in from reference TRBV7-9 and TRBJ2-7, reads DTGVSQNPRHKITKRGQNVTFRCDPISEHNRLYWYRQTLGQGPEFLTYFQNEAQLEKSRLLSDRFSAERPKGSFSTLEIQRTEQGDSAMYLCASSSLSAGAPGEQYFGPGTRLTVT.

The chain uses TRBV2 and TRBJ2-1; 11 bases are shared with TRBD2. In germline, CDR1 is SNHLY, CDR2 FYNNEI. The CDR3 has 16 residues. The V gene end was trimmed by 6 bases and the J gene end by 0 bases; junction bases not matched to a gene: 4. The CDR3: CASSGTSGLSYNEQFF. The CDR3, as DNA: TGTGCCAGCAGCGGGACTAGCGGACTCTCCTACAATGAGCAGTTCTTC.

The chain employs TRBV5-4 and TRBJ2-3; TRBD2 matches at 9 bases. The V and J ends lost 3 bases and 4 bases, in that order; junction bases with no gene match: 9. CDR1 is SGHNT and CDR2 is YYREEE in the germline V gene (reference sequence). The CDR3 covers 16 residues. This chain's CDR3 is CASSSLAGGPADTQYF. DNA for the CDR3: TGTGCCAGCAGCTCCCTTGCGGGAGGGCCTGCAGATACGCAGTATTTT.